This entry lists 31 T cell receptor beta chains sequenced from one sample in a study of T cells in Graves' hyperthyroidism and ophthalmopathy. Amplification of TCR beta CDR3 regions used RNA as the template. Initially, a first-round RT-PCR of the TCR CDR3 employed the HTBI primer set. MiXCR was run by TCRdb on the multiplex PCR reads, yielding one entry per CDR3 protein. In the table there are around 190,000 distinct CDR3 sequences, less than 20% of which are singletons. Sequenced material: blood. The receptors were sampled from a woman aged 45-65 years with Graves' hyperthyroidism.

This clonotype was picked up a small number of times. This may be a read error, as it is one base from a much larger clone. The V call is TRBV6-5, the J call TRBJ2-5; a weak D match, TRBD2 (6 bases). Looked up from germline, CDR1 is MNHEY and CDR2 is SVGAGI. The V end was cut by 2 bases, the J end by 4 bases, with 17 bases between. This CDR3 is built from 16 residues. CDR3 sequence reads: CASSYLRTTAGETQYF. The CDR3 nucleotides are TGTGCCAGCAGTTACCTGCGGACTACCGCGGGAGAGACCCAGTACTTC.

This clonotype has a count of ten or more. This chain links TRBV11-2 with TRBJ1-4; D gene unclear. The germline gives CDR1 SGHAT, CDR2 FQNNGV. The V gene lost 5 bases and the J gene lost 5 bases, with 15 bases spanning the gap. The CDR3 contains 15 residues. CDR3: CASSPNTGRNEKLFF. The CDR3 bases are TGTGCCAGCAGCCCTAATACGGGGAGAAATGAAAAACTGTTTTTT. Combining the CDR3 with reference TRBV11-2 and TRBJ1-4 gives the whole variable domain EAGVAQSPRYKIIEKRQSVAFWCNPISGHATLYWYQQILGQGPKLLIQFQNNGVVDDSQLPKDRFSAERLKGVDSTLKIQPAKLEDSAVYLCASSPNTGRNEKLFFGSGTQLSVL.

The count of this clonotype is one. This chain connects TRBV30 to TRBJ2-7, with D uncertain. The V gene lost 4 bases and the J gene lost 2 bases, with 6 bases spanning the gap. CDR3 length equals 11 residues. Looked up from germline, CDR1 is GTSNPN and CDR2 is SVGIG (reference sequence). In DNA, the CDR3 is TGTGCCTGGACCCAGGCCTACGAGCAGTACTTC. Encoded protein: CAWTQAYEQYF.

This chain links TRBV27 with TRBJ1-1; a weak D match, TRBD1 (5 bases). From germline, CDR1 is MNHEY and CDR2 SMNVEV (reference sequence). The CDR3 totals 14 residues. With 2 bases removed from V and 6 bases from J, the gap between germline ends came to 13 bases. CDR3 DNA: TGTGCCAGCAGTTTAAGGGGATTTTCAGCTGAAGCTTTCTTT. Its translation is CASSLRGFSAEAFF.

The CDR3 is CSVFGLAGAISYNEQFF. Here the CDR3 DNA reads TGCAGCGTTTTTGGGCTAGCGGGGGCCATCTCCTACAATGAGCAGTTCTTC. This chain links TRBV29-1 with TRBJ2-1, with 10 positions matching TRBD2. Germline CDR1 SQVTM, CDR2 ANQGSEA. The CDR3 loop spans 17 amino acids. After removal of 5 bases from V and 0 bases from J, the junction contained 10 bases not matched to a gene.

This clonotype was seen at least ten times. This chain joins TRBV12-3 or TRBV12-4 and TRBJ1-2; 9 positions agree with TRBD1. This CDR3 is 15 amino acids long. V was pared by 6 bases and J by 2 bases, with 7 bases of the junction left unmatched. Here the CDR3 reads CASRTGQGRNYGYTF. The CDR3 nucleotides read TGTGCCAGCAGGACGGGACAGGGCAGGAACTATGGCTACACCTTC.

This clonotype was seen many times. This chain joins TRBV10-3 and TRBJ1-2, with 7 bases lining up with TRBD1. The CDR3 has 12 amino acids. CDR1 and CDR2 (germline): ENHRY, SYGVKD. V shed 7 bases, J shed 5 bases, and the junction held 4 bases outside the gene matches. For the CDR3, the DNA is TGTGCCATCACCGGGACAGATTATGGCTACACCTTC. Amino acid sequence: CAITGTDYGYTF.

This clonotype turned up a few times. This chain joins TRBV20-1 and TRBJ1-2, with D possibly being TRBD1 (5 bases). CDR1 DFQATT and CDR2 SNEGSKA come from the germline V gene (reference sequence). CDR3 length equals 16 residues. Trimming took off 0 bases at V and 8 bases at J, with 22 bases between the two ends. CDR3: CSARDPRAYGPGGYTF. The CDR3 DNA sequence: TGCAGTGCTAGAGATCCCAGGGCCTACGGACCTGGGGGCTACACCTTC.

This clonotype showed up many times. The genes are TRBV14 and TRBJ1-1, with unresolved D. The germline V and J ends were trimmed by 3 bases and 1 base, with 9 bases remaining between them. The CDR3 consists of 14 residues. The germline V gene has CDR1 SGHDN and CDR2 FVKESK. The CDR3 DNA sequence: TGTGCCAGCAGCCAGAGTTGGGGGAACACTGAAGCTTTCTTT. This codes for CASSQSWGNTEAFF.

This clonotype has ten or more counts. CDR3 in amino acids: CSATVMAVQETQYF. As DNA, the CDR3 is TGCAGTGCTACCGTAATGGCCGTCCAAGAGACCCAGTACTTC. The chain carries TRBV20-1 and TRBJ2-5, with D unresolved. In germline, CDR1 is DFQATT, CDR2 SNEGSKA (reference sequence). V lost 4 bases, J lost 1 base, and 13 bases lay in between. CDR3 length equals 14 residues.

This clonotype has a handful of counts. The chain has TRBV24-1 and TRBJ1-2, with a possible D match to TRBD1 (5 bases). The ends were cut back, 3 bases at V and 4 bases at J, with 11 bases in the middle. Germline V gene data show CDR1 as KGHDR and CDR2 as SFDVKD. The CDR3 spans 14 residues. The CDR3 coding sequence is TGTGCCACCAGTGATCAGGACATACTCTATGGCTACACCTTC. Its translation: CATSDQDILYGYTF.

In its sample, this clonotype was seen many times. The chain uses TRBV7-9 and TRBJ1-1, with no clear D. Between the trimmed V and J ends, which lost 5 bases and 4 bases, there was a span of 17 bases. CDR3 length: 15 amino acids. Per germline, CDR1 SEHNR and CDR2 FQNEAQ (reference sequence). The CDR3 is CASSLNDLLGTEAFF. The CDR3 coding sequence is TGTGCCAGCAGCCTAAACGACCTCCTCGGCACTGAAGCTTTCTTT.

This clonotype was detected many times. V is TRBV7-2 and J is TRBJ2-3; no firm D call. The CDR3 covers 16 residues. V was trimmed by 2 bases and J by 4 bases, leaving 16 bases between them. The germline V gene has CDR1 SGHTA and CDR2 FQGNSA. The CDR3 DNA follows: TGTGCCAGCAGCTTAAAAGCAGGAACCGTCGCAGATACGCAGTATTTT. Encoded protein: CASSLKAGTVADTQYF.

This clonotype appeared many times. V and J are TRBV7-9 and TRBJ2-7; 12 nucleotides align to TRBD2. The CDR3 has 15 residues. The V gene end was trimmed by 2 bases and the J gene end by 4 bases; junction bases not matched to a gene: 3. The germline V gene encodes CDR1 SEHNR and CDR2 FQNEAQ (reference sequence). In DNA, the CDR3 is TGTGCCAGCAGCTTAAGACTAGCGGGAGTTTACGAGCAGTACTTC. Translated: CASSLRLAGVYEQYF.

This chain links TRBV15 with TRBJ2-5, with 7 nucleotides matching TRBD2. The CDR3 is made up of 15 amino acids. Germline assignment: CDR1 LNHNV and CDR2 YYDKDF (reference sequence). Losses at the gene ends were 1 base for V and 1 base for J; bases not matched to a gene: 3. The CDR3, as DNA: TGTGCCACCAGCAGAGGTGGACTAGGCCAAGAGACCCAGTACTTC. Translation gives CATSRGGLGQETQYF.

In this sample, this clonotype turned up many times. The rearrangement uses TRBV7-3 and TRBJ2-3; D might be TRBD1 (5 bases). In germline, CDR1 is SGHTA, CDR2 FQGTGA. This CDR3 contains 13 residues. Between the trimmed V and J ends, which lost 3 bases and 5 bases, there was a span of 9 bases. CDR3 bases: TGTGCCAGCAGCTTGGGGCCGGGAGATACGCAGTATTTT. Translated, it gives CASSLGPGDTQYF. Full variable domain (rest looked up from reference TRBV7-3 and TRBJ2-3): GAGVSQTPSNKVTEKGKYVELRCDPISGHTALYWYRQSLGQGPEFLIYFQGTGAADDSGLPNDRFFAVRPEGSVSTLKIQRTERGDSAVYLCASSLGPGDTQYFGPGTRLTVL.

The chain has TRBV6-1 and TRBJ2-7, with a possible D match to TRBD2 (6 bases). Germline V gene data show CDR1 as MNHNS and CDR2 as SASEGT. The CDR3 is made up of 14 amino acids. Trimming removed 6 bases from V and 4 bases from J, with 16 bases in between. CDR3 sequence reads: CASSRDGGKYEQYF. The DNA for the CDR3 is TGTGCCAGCAGCCGGGACGGAGGGAAATACGAGCAGTACTTC.

This clonotype has at least ten counts. The J gene is TRBJ2-5, the V gene TRBV3-1, with TRBD1 matching over 7 bases. J lost 1 base, V lost 7 bases, and 6 bases had no gene match. This CDR3 has 14 amino acids. Germline-derived CDR1 and CDR2 are LGHDT and YNNKEL (reference sequence). The CDR3 sequence is CASNERDSQETQYF. The CDR3 DNA is TGTGCCAGCAACGAACGGGACAGCCAAGAGACCCAGTACTTC.

There are many counts of this clonotype. The chain joins TRBV27 to TRBJ2-7, with unresolved D. The CDR3 sequence is 12 residues long. CDR1 and CDR2 (germline): MNHEY, SMNVEV (reference sequence). V was pared by 5 bases and J by 6 bases, with 11 bases between. In nucleotides, the CDR3 is TGTGCCAGCAGTCCGGGTGTGGTCGAGCAGTACTTC. It encodes CASSPGVVEQYF.

V and J are TRBV7-3 and TRBJ2-1; no definite D call. This CDR3 is 15 amino acids long. V was shortened by 2 bases and J by 1 base, with 9 bases between the two germline ends. Germline V gene data show CDR1 as SGHTA and CDR2 as FQGTGA. The CDR3 spells CASSLQVGSYNEQFF. The DNA of the CDR3 is TGTGCCAGCAGCTTACAAGTTGGATCCTACAATGAGCAGTTCTTC.

This clonotype was seen ten or more times. The chain joins TRBV7-2 to TRBJ1-5; perhaps TRBD1 as D (5 bases). Germline loops: CDR1 SGHTA, CDR2 FQGNSA. Trimming cost V 0 bases and J 6 bases, with 12 bases left between them. The CDR3 extends over 15 amino acids. The CDR3 bases are TGTGCCAGCAGCTTAGCAGGGGCAAGGGGTCAGCCCCAGCATTTT. Translation gives CASSLAGARGQPQHF. The full variable domain, with the rest looked up from reference TRBV7-2 and TRBJ1-5, is GAGVSQSPSNKVTEKGKDVELRCDPISGHTALYWYRQSLGQGLEFLIYFQGNSAPDKSGLPSDRFSAERTGGSVSTLTIQRTQQEDSAVYLCASSLAGARGQPQHFGDGTRLSIL.

CDR3 sequence: CASKDSGANVLTF. The CDR3 nucleotides are TGCGCCAGCAAGGACTCTGGGGCCAACGTCCTGACTTTC. The chain is built from TRBV5-1 and TRBJ2-6; unclear D gene. Trimming took 6 bases from V and 0 from J, leaving 4 bases between them. Germline V lookup: CDR1 SGHRS, CDR2 YFSETQ. The CDR3 sequence is 13 residues long.

Ten or more counts support this clonotype. This sequence joins TRBV6-6 and TRBJ1-5; D is unresolved. The ends were cut back, 0 bases at V and 6 bases at J, with 6 bases in the middle. The germline gives CDR1 MNHNY, CDR2 SVGAGI (reference sequence). The CDR3 runs 13 residues. For the CDR3, the DNA is TGTGCCAGCAGTTACTCGAATGCTCAGCCCCAGCATTTT. Translating it yields CASSYSNAQPQHF.

This clonotype was counted ten times or more. The V call is TRBV7-6, the J call TRBJ2-7; 11 positions agree with TRBD2. The germline V gene has CDR1 SGHVS and CDR2 FNYEAQ. There are 16 residues in the CDR3. With V trimmed by 3 bases and J by 7 bases, 11 bases remained unmatched. CDR3 in amino acids: CASSFTSGSDPGEQYF. The CDR3 nucleotides are TGTGCCAGCAGCTTTACTAGCGGGAGCGATCCGGGAGAGCAGTACTTC.

This clonotype was seen repeatedly, ten times or more. The chain carries TRBV5-1 and TRBJ2-1; 7 bases align to TRBD1. Germline V gene sequence: CDR1 SGHRS, CDR2 YFSETQ. V gave up 0 bases and J gave up 6 bases; unmatched junction bases: 9. CDR3 length: 16 residues. CDR3 sequence (DNA): TGCGCCAGCAGCTTGGATCCCCAGACAGGGCCCAATGAGCAGTTCTTC. Translating it yields CASSLDPQTGPNEQFF.

This clonotype was recorded at least ten times. The rearrangement links TRBV18 to TRBJ2-1; 12 bases align to TRBD2. The CDR3 is made up of 14 amino acids. CDR1 is KGHSH and CDR2 is LQKENI in the germline V gene. The J segment lost 8 bases and the V segment lost 2 bases, leaving 1 base of the junction unmatched. This chain's CDR3 is CASSPGTSGYEQFF. For the CDR3, the DNA is TGTGCCAGCTCACCAGGGACTAGCGGGTATGAGCAGTTCTTC.

The chain has TRBV3-1 and TRBJ1-2; a weak D match, TRBD1 (5 bases). This CDR3 contains 14 residues. Germline loops: CDR1 LGHDT, CDR2 YNNKEL (reference sequence). V gave up 1 base and J gave up 8 bases, with 14 bases separating them. The CDR3 loop reads CASSQVGDLGGYTF. The CDR3 nucleotides read TGTGCCAGCAGCCAAGTAGGGGATCTAGGAGGCTACACCTTC.

In the case of this clonotype: This may be a read error: a much more frequent sequence differs by one nucleotide. The genes are TRBV2 and TRBJ1-1; possible D gene TRBD1, 6 bases. The germline V gene has CDR1 SNHLY and CDR2 FYNNEI. Trimming cost V 4 bases and J 8 bases, with 14 bases left between them. CDR3 length: 13 residues. The CDR3 here is CASSGKGTLEAFF. Written as DNA, the CDR3 is TGTGCCAGCAGTGGAAAAGGGACACTCGAAGCTTTCTTT.

This clonotype occurred many times. The rearrangement links TRBV2 to TRBJ2-2; 7 bases fit TRBD1. CDR3 length equals 16 residues. J gave up 1 base and V 5 bases, and 7 bases lay outside the gene matches. CDR1 and CDR2 (germline): SNHLY, FYNNEI. CDR3: CASSRETGKNTGELFF. The CDR3 DNA is TGTGCCAGCAGTCGAGAGACAGGGAAGAACACCGGGGAGCTGTTTTTT.

This sequence joins TRBV12-3 or TRBV12-4 and TRBJ2-7; no reliable D call. V lost 0 bases to trimming and J lost 5 bases, with 11 bases between them. This CDR3 is 14 amino acids long. CDR3: CASSLAQVTNEQYF. DNA for the CDR3: TGTGCCAGCAGTTTAGCCCAAGTCACAAACGAGCAGTACTTC.

This chain uses TRBV28 with TRBJ1-1; 8 bases are a match to TRBD1. Germline-derived CDR1 and CDR2 are MDHEN and SYDVKM. With V trimmed by 4 bases and J by 0 bases, 10 bases remained unmatched. The CDR3 totals 17 residues. The CDR3: CASSSSPGTGMNTEAFF. CDR3 DNA: TGTGCCAGCAGTTCCAGTCCCGGGACAGGTATGAACACTGAAGCTTTCTTT.